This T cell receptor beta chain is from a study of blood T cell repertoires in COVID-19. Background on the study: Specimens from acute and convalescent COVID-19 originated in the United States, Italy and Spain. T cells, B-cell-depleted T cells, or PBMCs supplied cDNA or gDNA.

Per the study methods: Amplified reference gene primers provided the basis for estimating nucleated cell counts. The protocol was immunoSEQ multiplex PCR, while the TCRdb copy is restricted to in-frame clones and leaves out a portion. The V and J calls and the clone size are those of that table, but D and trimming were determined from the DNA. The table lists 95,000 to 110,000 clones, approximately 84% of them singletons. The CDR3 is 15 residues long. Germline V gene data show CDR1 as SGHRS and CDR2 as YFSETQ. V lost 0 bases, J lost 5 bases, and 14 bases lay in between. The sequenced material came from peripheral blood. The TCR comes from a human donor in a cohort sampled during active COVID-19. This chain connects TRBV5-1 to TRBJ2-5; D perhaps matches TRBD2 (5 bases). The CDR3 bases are TGCGCCAGCAGCTTGGCCGTGGGAGAGGCGGAGACCCAGTACTTC. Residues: CASSLAVGEAETQYF.